One sample yielded the 20 T cell receptor beta chains listed below, sequenced in a study of blood T cells in healthy people across ages. PCR was performed a second time for about 7 to 11 cycles using a sample-barcoded 5' primer and a J-beta primer mix. TCRdb used MiXCR to reprocess the 5' RACE reads, holding one entry per CDR3 protein. The table has over 1,500,000 distinct CDR3 sequences, about two fifths seen once; the top ten hold roughly 24%. Sequencing used blood. The receptors derive from a human donor in good health.

The chain joins TRBV20-1 to TRBJ2-3; 8 bases agree with TRBD1. V was pared by 0 bases and J by 2 bases, with 7 bases of the junction left unmatched. Looked up from germline, CDR1 is DFQATT and CDR2 is SNEGSKA (reference sequence). The CDR3 totals 16 residues. Here the CDR3 reads CSARDWAGGPTDTQYF. DNA of the CDR3: TGCAGTGCTAGAGATTGGGCAGGGGGCCCCACAGATACGCAGTATTTT.

In its sample, this clonotype was seen a few times. This chain connects TRBV7-9 to TRBJ1-3; D not resolved. CDR1 and CDR2 from the germline V gene are SEHNR and FQNEAQ (reference sequence). The V end lost 5 bases, the J end lost 6 bases, and 8 bases lay between the germline ends. The CDR3 spans 12 residues. CDR3 coding DNA: TGTGCCAGCAGCCGGGCCGCAAACACCATATATTTT. Its protein product is CASSRAANTIYF.

The CDR3 DNA sequence: TGTGCCAGCAGCTATTTAGGCAGGGTCACTGAAGCTTTCTTT. It is translated as CASSYLGRVTEAFF. V is TRBV7-2 and J is TRBJ1-1, with D perhaps TRBD1 (5 bases). CDR3 size: 14 residues. Deletions cut 4 bases from V and 4 bases from J, with 13 bases between. In germline, CDR1 is SGHTA, CDR2 FQGNSA.

This clonotype has only one observation. The V call is TRBV6-2 or TRBV6-3, the J call TRBJ2-1; 7 bases are shared with TRBD1. CDR1 and CDR2 from the germline V gene are MNHEY and SVGEGT. This CDR3 has 16 amino acids. The trim removed 0 bases at V and 2 bases at J, leaving 4 bases unmatched. The CDR3 coding sequence is TGTGCCAGCAGTTACTCGACCGGGACAGCCTACAATGAGCAGTTCTTC. Translating gives CASSYSTGTAYNEQFF.

This chain joins TRBV7-2 and TRBJ1-1; D possibly corresponds to TRBD1 (6 bases). From germline, CDR1 is SGHTA and CDR2 FQGNSA. CDR3 length equals 15 residues. The V end was cut by 10 bases, the J end by 2 bases, with 20 bases between. The CDR3 reads CATSDTRGGNTEAFF. In nucleotides, the CDR3 is TGTGCCACTTCAGACACCCGAGGGGGTAACACTGAAGCTTTCTTT. The whole variable domain, remainder taken from reference TRBV7-2 and TRBJ1-1, is GAGVSQSPSNKVTEKGKDVELRCDPISGHTALYWYRQSLGQGLEFLIYFQGNSAPDKSGLPSDRFSAERTGGSVSTLTIQRTQQEDSAVYLCATSDTRGGNTEAFFGQGTRLTVV.

CDR3 sequence reads: CASSLGTSGAAEQYF. The CDR3 DNA reads TGTGCCAGCAGCTTAGGGACTAGCGGGGCCGCAGAGCAGTACTTC. The chain is built from TRBV7-2 and TRBJ2-4; 12 bases are a match to TRBD2. This CDR3 has 15 amino acids. Unmatched junction bases numbered 8, after V lost 1 base and J lost 13 bases. The germline CDR1 and CDR2 sequences are SGHTA and FQGNSA. The variable domain in full, with the rest retrieved from reference TRBV7-2 and TRBJ2-4, is GAGVSQSPSNKVTEKGKDVELRCDPISGHTALYWYRQSLGQGLEFLIYFQGNSAPDKSGLPSDRFSAERTGGSVSTLTIQRTQQEDSAVYLCASSLGTSGAAEQYFGAGTRLSVL.

The chain links TRBV4-2 to TRBJ2-3; D is possibly TRBD2 (6 bases). Germline assignment: CDR1 LGHNA and CDR2 YNFKEQ. There are 17 residues in the CDR3. Trimming took off 0 bases at V and 1 base at J, with 14 bases between the two ends. The CDR3 DNA sequence: TGTGCCAGCAGCCAAGATCTAGGCGGGGTCGGCACAGATACGCAGTATTTT. As protein: CASSQDLGGVGTDTQYF.

In DNA form, the CDR3 reads TGTGCCAGCAGCCAAATTTGGGGACAGGGGGCAAATACGCAGTATTTT. Protein sequence: CASSQIWGQGANTQYF. This sequence joins TRBV3-1 and TRBJ2-3; 12 bases line up with TRBD1. The CDR3 has 16 residues. V shed 2 bases, J shed 7 bases, and the junction held 7 bases outside the gene matches. CDR1 is LGHDT and CDR2 is YNNKEL in the germline V gene (reference sequence).

The genes are TRBV29-1 and TRBJ2-7; either TRBD1 or TRBD2 may supply D (5 bases each). The length of the CDR3 is 13 residues. The V gene lost 3 bases and the J gene lost 2 bases, with 11 bases spanning the gap. Germline V gene lookup returns CDR1 SQVTM and CDR2 ANQGSEA. CDR3 in amino acids: CSVERGKPYEQYF. DNA of the CDR3: TGCAGCGTTGAGAGGGGCAAGCCCTACGAGCAGTACTTC.

To note about this clonotype: A much larger clone is a single base away; this may be a read error. The chain is built from TRBV9 and TRBJ2-7; TRBD1 agrees at 10 bases. The CDR3 length is 14 residues. The ends lost 10 bases at V and 6 bases at J; junction bases unmatched: 13. Germline CDR1 SGDLS, CDR2 YYNGEE. This CDR3 is CACQRTGGTSEQYF. The CDR3 bases are TGTGCCTGCCAGCGGACAGGGGGAACTTCCGAGCAGTACTTC. Full variable domain (outside the CDR3, taken from reference TRBV9 and TRBJ2-7): DSGVTQTPKHLITATGQRVTLRCSPRSGDLSVYWYQQSLDQGLQFLIQYYNGEERAKGNILERFSAQQFPDLHSELNLSSLELGDSALYFCACQRTGGTSEQYFGPGTRLTVT.

In this sample, this clonotype turned up a few times. This chain joins TRBV20-1 and TRBJ1-2; TRBD1 is a possible D gene (5 bases). Germline assignment: CDR1 DFQATT and CDR2 SNEGSKA (reference sequence). V lost 5 bases, J lost 4 bases, and 14 bases lay in between. CDR3 length: 13 amino acids. CDR3 region: CSAPPWGSYGYTF. The CDR3 region has the DNA TGCAGTGCTCCCCCGTGGGGGAGCTATGGCTACACCTTC.

The chain employs TRBV14 and TRBJ1-2; D remains unclear. CDR3 length: 14 amino acids. Trimming cost V 1 base and J 5 bases, with 11 bases left between them. Germline lookup yields CDR1 SGHDN and CDR2 FVKESK. Written as DNA, the CDR3 is TGTGCCAGCAGCCAAGGTCGGATTTTATATGGCTACACCTTC. Encoded protein: CASSQGRILYGYTF.

This clonotype has just a few counts. The chain recombines TRBV10-3 with TRBJ2-3; D is ambiguous. The CDR3 contains 13 residues. Deletions cut 6 bases from V and 6 bases from J, with 13 bases between. Germline values: CDR1 ENHRY, CDR2 SYGVKD. CDR3 sequence: CAISPGLLDTQYF. CDR3 coding DNA: TGTGCCATCAGCCCGGGCCTGCTGGATACGCAGTATTTT.

This clonotype has just a few counts. This chain joins TRBV5-1 and TRBJ2-5; D unresolved. Germline values: CDR1 SGHRS, CDR2 YFSETQ. Trimming took 4 bases from V and 11 from J, leaving 21 bases between them. The CDR3 extends over 14 amino acids. The CDR3 bases are TGCGCCAGCAGCATCGACTCCTCCGCGTCACAGCAGTACTTC. This sequence encodes CASSIDSSASQQYF.

This clonotype was recorded a few times. The chain joins TRBV27 to TRBJ2-6; no firm D call. CDR1 is MNHEY and CDR2 is SMNVEV in the germline V gene (reference sequence). Between the trimmed V and J ends, which lost 5 bases and 2 bases, there was a span of 10 bases. CDR3 length equals 15 residues. CDR3 loop: CASSPDIAGANVLTF. The CDR3 DNA reads TGTGCCAGCAGTCCCGACATAGCTGGGGCCAACGTCCTGACTTTC.

This clonotype has only a few counts. The rearrangement uses TRBV20-1 and TRBJ2-4; possibly TRBD1 for D (6 bases). Per germline, CDR1 DFQATT and CDR2 SNEGSKA (reference sequence). Trimming shortened V by 2 bases and J by 4 bases, and 15 bases separated the two germline ends. The CDR3 spans 15 residues. CDR3 sequence reads: CSARTTGTIKNIQYF. CDR3 nucleotides: TGCAGTGCTAGAACAACAGGGACAATAAAAAACATTCAGTACTTC.

There are a few counts of this clonotype. The rearrangement uses TRBV27 and TRBJ2-3, with D unclear. The CDR3 has 14 residues. Trimming stripped 7 bases from V and 5 bases from J, with 16 bases between. Germline V gene data show CDR1 as MNHEY and CDR2 as SMNVEV (reference sequence). CDR3 amino acids: CASNRWGGEDTQYF. The CDR3 DNA sequence: TGTGCCAGCAATCGGTGGGGTGGGGAAGATACGCAGTATTTT.

This clonotype has a handful of counts. One end of the junction is discordant with germline, which a read error may explain. This chain uses TRBV7-3 with TRBJ2-3; 8 positions agree with TRBD1. CDR1 is SGHTA, CDR2 FQGTGA, per germline. The CDR3 consists of 22 residues. The CDR3 DNA sequence: TGTACCAGCAGCTCGCAGGGTCCCAGGGGGCGCATTGGTATTGCGGGGACAGATACGCAGTATTTT. This codes for CTSSSQGPRGRIGIAGTDTQYF.

The rearrangement joins TRBV20-1 to TRBJ2-7; D might be TRBD1 (6 bases). Deletions cut 7 bases from V and 3 bases from J, with 16 bases between. The CDR3 is 13 residues long. Per germline, CDR1 DFQATT and CDR2 SNEGSKA (reference sequence). DNA of the CDR3: TGCAGTGGCCGGATAGGCAGGGGCTACGAGCAGTACTTC. It is translated as CSGRIGRGYEQYF.

V and J are TRBV12-3 or TRBV12-4 and TRBJ1-6; 7 nucleotides agree with TRBD1. The trim removed 7 bases at V and 7 bases at J, leaving 7 bases unmatched. CDR3 length equals 14 residues. The CDR3, as DNA: TGTGCCAGCAAGCCCGGGACAGAAAATTCACCCCTCCACTTT. It specifies CASKPGTENSPLHF.